These 9 T cell receptor beta chains were sequenced from one sample in a study of blood T cell repertoires in COVID-19. Method: immunoSEQ multiplex PCR; TCRdb's copy keeps in-frame clones and lacks some. The data show about 270,000 clones, less than 95% seen once. Sequenced sample: PBMCs or T cells enriched from blood (not recorded which). These receptor sequences come from a man aged 35-49 years who had been exposed to COVID-19.

V is TRBV4-1 and J is TRBJ2-2; 9 bases agree with TRBD2. The germline V gene encodes CDR1 MGHRA and CDR2 YSYEKL. The CDR3 loop spans 17 amino acids. The V segment lost 4 bases and the J segment 4 bases; nucleotides outside the gene matches: 10. DNA of the CDR3: TGCGCCAGCAGCCGCCTGGGCGGGAGGGCCACCACCGGGGAGCTGTTTTTT. The encoded protein is CASSRLGGRATTGELFF.

The rearrangement uses TRBV4-2 and TRBJ1-6, with no clear D. V gave up 8 bases and J gave up 6 bases, with 8 bases separating them. The CDR3 extends over 12 amino acids. Germline V gives CDR1 LGHNA, CDR2 YNFKEQ. The CDR3 nucleotides are TGTGCCAGCCAACAGCTTAATTCACCCCTCCACTTT. Translated: CASQQLNSPLHF.

The genes are TRBV27 and TRBJ1-5, with TRBD1 matching over 8 bases. Germline V gene data show CDR1 as MNHEY and CDR2 as SMNVEV (reference sequence). The CDR3 is 17 amino acids. V gave up 1 base and J gave up 5 bases; unmatched junction bases: 10. The CDR3, as DNA: TGTGCCAGCAGTTTATACGGTGGGGGACAGGAGGATCAGCCCCAGCATTTT. Encoded protein: CASSLYGGGQEDQPQHF.

V and J are TRBV5-6 and TRBJ1-2, with D possibly matching TRBD1 (5 bases). The CDR3 runs to 13 residues. V was trimmed by 2 bases and J by 3 bases, leaving 8 bases between them. Looked up from germline, CDR1 is SGHDT and CDR2 is YYEEEE. In nucleotides, the CDR3 is TGTGCCAGCAGCTTAGGAGGGGACTATGGCTACACCTTC. Its translation: CASSLGGDYGYTF.

The chain joins TRBV6-5 to TRBJ2-7; 10 bases map to TRBD2. Germline V gives CDR1 MNHEY, CDR2 SVGAGI. The CDR3 loop spans 15 amino acids. Trimming took 8 bases from V and 2 from J; bases not matched to a gene: 9. The CDR3 is CASDELAGPTYEQYF. The CDR3 region has the DNA TGTGCCAGCGATGAACTAGCGGGGCCTACCTACGAGCAGTACTTC.

This chain uses TRBV10-3 with TRBJ1-1, with 11 nucleotides matching TRBD1. Germline lookup yields CDR1 ENHRY and CDR2 SYGVKD. V shed 10 bases, J shed 4 bases, and the junction held 5 bases outside the gene matches. This CDR3 is built from 13 residues. DNA of the CDR3: TGTGCCACCAGGGACAGGGGGACCACTGAAGCTTTCTTT. This encodes CATRDRGTTEAFF.

CDR3 amino acids: CASRGLAFSSYEQYF. The CDR3, as DNA: TGTGCCAGCAGGGGACTAGCTTTCAGCTCCTACGAGCAGTACTTC. The chain couples TRBV2 to TRBJ2-7, with TRBD2 matching 9 bases. The CDR3 length is 15 residues. V lost 6 bases and J lost 0; bases outside the gene matches: 6. Germline V gives CDR1 SNHLY, CDR2 FYNNEI.

The V and J genes are TRBV29-1 and TRBJ1-6; D is unclear. This CDR3 has 14 amino acids. V lost 4 bases, J lost 9 bases, and 16 bases lay in between. The V gene's germline CDR1 is SQVTM and CDR2 ANQGSEA. The CDR3 protein is CSVGSGKEGSPLHF. The CDR3 DNA reads as TGCAGCGTTGGATCCGGGAAGGAGGGTTCACCCCTCCACTTT.

V gene TRBV7-2 combines with J gene TRBJ1-5; 9 nucleotides align to TRBD1. Germline CDR1 reads SGHTA; CDR2 reads FQGNSA. Germline trimming cut 5 bases from V and 5 bases from J; bases unmatched to any gene: 4. The CDR3 consists of 14 residues. In DNA, the CDR3 is TGTGCCAGCAGCCAACGGACAGGGGATCAGCCCCAGCATTTT. This translates into CASSQRTGDQPQHF. The full variable domain, its missing parts supplied by reference TRBV7-2 and TRBJ1-5, is GAGVSQSPSNKVTEKGKDVELRCDPISGHTALYWYRQSLGQGLEFLIYFQGNSAPDKSGLPSDRFSAERTGGSVSTLTIQRTQQEDSAVYLCASSQRTGDQPQHFGDGTRLSIL.